The 30 T cell receptor beta chains reported below all come from one sample, sequenced in a study of shared clonotypes between healthy human individuals. Naive CD8 cells lacked CD45RO, underwent positive selection for CCR7 and left out terminally differentiated effector memory CD45RA+ cells. The assay was immunoSEQ multiplex PCR, and TCRdb's table has in-frame clones only and misses some. The sample has some 2,100,000 clones; about 93% are singletons. The sample taken for sequencing was naive CD8+ T cells from PBMCs. Receptors originate from a man aged 18 to 29 in good health. Some clones in this sample may be carry-over from other donors' samples.

This sequence joins TRBV2 and TRBJ2-2, with D perhaps matching TRBD1 (5 bases). Trimming took 8 bases from V and 4 from J, leaving 20 bases between them. The germline V gene has CDR1 SNHLY and CDR2 FYNNEI. The CDR3 is 16 amino acids. The CDR3 loop is CASPLSRVSGTGELFF. The CDR3 coding sequence is TGTGCCAGCCCGCTGTCCAGGGTGTCGGGCACCGGGGAGCTGTTTTTT.

CDR3 residues: CASSSGPAGLAGEETQYF. CDR3 bases: TGTGCCAGCAGCTCTGGGCCAGCGGGACTAGCGGGAGAAGAGACCCAGTACTTC. The V and J genes are TRBV11-2 and TRBJ2-5; TRBD2 matches 14 bases. Germline loops: CDR1 SGHAT, CDR2 FQNNGV. V dropped 4 bases and J dropped 3; count of bases not matched to a gene: 10. CDR3 length: 18 amino acids.

V and J are TRBV11-2 and TRBJ1-5; D is ambiguous. The CDR3 spans 15 residues. The V end lost 2 bases, the J end lost 0 bases, and 8 bases lay between the germline ends. Germline assignment: CDR1 SGHAT and CDR2 FQNNGV. The CDR3 loop is CASSLTAGSNQPQHF. For the CDR3, the DNA is TGTGCCAGCAGCTTAACCGCCGGTAGCAATCAGCCCCAGCATTTT.

Points on this clone: This same CDR3 is encoded by further DNA sequences in the sample. J is TRBJ2-3 and V is TRBV28, with D possibly being TRBD1 (6 bases). Deletions cut 3 bases from V and 3 bases from J, with 10 bases between. This CDR3 comprises 14 residues. Germline V gives CDR1 MDHEN, CDR2 SYDVKM. CDR3 sequence: CASSFRGSTDTQYF. The CDR3 bases are TGTGCCAGCAGTTTTAGGGGGAGTACAGATACGCAGTATTTT.

V and J are TRBV6-1 and TRBJ2-7; D perhaps matches TRBD1 (7 bases). The CDR3 contains 12 residues. Germline lookup yields CDR1 MNHNS and CDR2 SASEGT. V dropped 7 bases and J dropped 6 bases, with 13 bases sitting between them. Here the CDR3 reads CASISGGSEQYF. The CDR3 DNA reads TGTGCCAGCATCTCAGGGGGGAGCGAGCAGTACTTC.

The chain carries TRBV15 and TRBJ2-7; a weak D match, TRBD2 (5 bases). Trimming took 1 base from V and 0 from J, leaving 10 bases between them. The CDR3 has 15 amino acids. Looked up from germline, CDR1 is LNHNV and CDR2 is YYDKDF (reference sequence). CDR3: CATSRVATSSYEQYF. CDR3 nucleotide sequence: TGTGCCACCAGCAGAGTAGCGACAAGCTCCTACGAGCAGTACTTC.

The CDR3 region is CASSSTTGTFFTDTQYF. CDR3 in DNA: TGTGCCAGCAGCTCAACAACCGGGACTTTCTTTACAGATACGCAGTATTTT. The chain combines TRBV7-9 with TRBJ2-3; D is possibly TRBD2 (6 bases). Deletions cut 4 bases from V and 3 bases from J, with 20 bases between. This CDR3 contains 17 residues. CDR1 SEHNR and CDR2 FQNEAQ come from the germline V gene (reference sequence).

The rearrangement links TRBV5-6 to TRBJ1-1; maybe TRBD1 (5 bases). The CDR3 has 16 amino acids. CDR1 and CDR2 from the germline V gene are SGHDT and YYEEEE. The V end was cut by 2 bases, the J end by 3 bases, with 17 bases between. CDR3 DNA sequence: TGTGCCAGCAGCTTCTCAGGGAGGTGGCGGTACACTGAAGCTTTCTTT. It encodes CASSFSGRWRYTEAFF.

As concerns this clone: A far larger clone is a single base away, which makes a read error likely. The sample has other DNA sequences that encode this CDR3 too. The J gene is TRBJ2-7, the V gene TRBV5-1; a possible D gene is TRBD2 (5 bases). The length of the CDR3 is 12 residues. Between the trimmed V and J ends, which lost 4 bases and 3 bases, there was a span of 8 bases. The germline gives CDR1 SGHRS, CDR2 YFSETQ. The CDR3 spells CASSPRGYEQYF. CDR3 bases: TGCGCCAGCAGCCCCCGGGGCTACGAGCAGTACTTC.

This clone has only one observation. The chain links TRBV6-1 to TRBJ2-7, with D unresolved. Germline loops: CDR1 MNHNS, CDR2 SASEGT. Between the trimmed V and J ends, which lost 4 bases and 4 bases, there was a span of 11 bases. This CDR3 comprises 13 residues. The CDR3 DNA reads TGTGCCAGCAGTGCCCACCAAGGATACGAGCAGTACTTC. This codes for CASSAHQGYEQYF.

The chain joins TRBV1 to TRBJ2-3; the table's TRBD2 call for D was not verified on the DNA. TRBV1 is assigned pseudogene status. The CDR3 contains 17 residues. The chain's CDR3 is CTSSQGGLAGEIDTQYF. The DNA for the CDR3 is TGCACCAGCAGCCAAGGAGGACTAGCGGGAGAGATAGATACGCAGTATTTT.

V and J are TRBV27 and TRBJ2-7; D is uncertain. V was cut by 6 bases and J by 0 bases, with 6 bases left in between. This CDR3 is 12 amino acids long. CDR1 is MNHEY, CDR2 SMNVEV, per germline (reference sequence). The CDR3 here is CASRANSYEQYF. Here the CDR3 DNA reads TGTGCCAGCAGGGCCAACTCCTACGAGCAGTACTTC.

The chain couples TRBV5-1 to TRBJ1-6; D gene ambiguous. The CDR3 loop spans 14 amino acids. Germline CDR1 SGHRS, CDR2 YFSETQ. V was shortened by 0 bases and J by 10 bases, with 11 bases between the two germline ends. The DNA of the CDR3 is TGCGCCAGCAGCTTGGAGGGTGCTAACTCACCCCTCCACTTT. Residues: CASSLEGANSPLHF.

J is TRBJ1-1 and V is TRBV6-6; D gene uncertain. Germline-derived CDR1 and CDR2 are MNHNY and SVGAGI (reference sequence). Trimming removed 2 bases from V and 5 bases from J, with 12 bases in between. The CDR3 is made up of 14 amino acids. The CDR3 DNA reads TGTGCCAGCAGTTACAGGGAAGAGGGAACTGAAGCTTTCTTT. Translation: CASSYREEGTEAFF.

V gene TRBV7-9 combines with J gene TRBJ2-7; D is possibly TRBD2 (5 bases). This CDR3 is built from 13 residues. V was pared by 4 bases and J by 4 bases, with 11 bases between. The germline gives CDR1 SEHNR, CDR2 FQNEAQ (reference sequence). The CDR3, as DNA: TGTGCCAGCAGCTACCAGGAGGCGTACGAGCAGTACTTC. Translation gives CASSYQEAYEQYF.

The chain links TRBV9 to TRBJ1-3; 8 bases are shared with TRBD1. Germline lookup yields CDR1 SGDLS and CDR2 YYNGEE. There are 17 residues in the CDR3. Trimming at V came to 0 bases and at J to 7 bases, leaving 12 bases not matched to a gene. CDR3 loop: CASSVGQGASRGNTIYF. As DNA, the CDR3 is TGTGCCAGCAGCGTAGGGCAGGGGGCGTCTAGAGGCAACACCATATATTTT.

V usage is TRBV19 and J usage is TRBJ1-4; possible D gene TRBD1, 5 bases. V was trimmed by 7 bases and J by 5 bases, leaving 14 bases between them. The length of the CDR3 is 14 residues. Germline assignment: CDR1 LNHDA and CDR2 SQIVND (reference sequence). The CDR3 reads CASTPGLWNEKLFF. The CDR3 nucleotides read TGTGCCAGTACCCCGGGACTTTGGAATGAAAAACTGTTTTTT.

This chain uses TRBV7-9 with TRBJ2-7; either TRBD1 or TRBD2 may supply D (5 bases each). Germline-derived CDR1 and CDR2 are SEHNR and FQNEAQ (reference sequence). This CDR3 spans 14 amino acids. V shed 5 bases and J shed 7 bases, with 18 bases lying between them. The CDR3 DNA reads TGTGCCAGCAGCACCAGAAAAGGGGAGTATGAGCAGTACTTC. It translates to CASSTRKGEYEQYF.

The rearrangement joins TRBV10-2 to TRBJ2-2, with 7 bases fitting TRBD2. The CDR3 has 16 residues. Germline CDR1 is WSHSY and CDR2 is SAAADI. V was pared by 0 bases and J by 3 bases, with 4 bases of the junction left unmatched. The CDR3 loop is CASSESMREYTGELFF. The CDR3 DNA sequence: TGCGCCAGCAGTGAGTCGATGCGGGAGTACACCGGGGAGCTGTTTTTT.

The chain has TRBV7-9 and TRBJ1-2; no definite D call. V was pared by 6 bases and J by 3 bases, with 17 bases between. CDR1 is SEHNR and CDR2 is FQNEAQ in the germline V gene (reference sequence). The CDR3 spans 15 residues. This CDR3 reads CASSSAVVWDYGYTF. The CDR3 DNA is TGTGCCAGCAGTTCTGCTGTAGTATGGGACTATGGCTACACCTTC.

This sequence joins TRBV28 and TRBJ1-5, with D maybe TRBD1 (6 bases). The germline CDR1 and CDR2 sequences are MDHEN and SYDVKM. V was clipped by 7 bases and J by 0 bases, with 25 bases between them. The CDR3 extends over 19 amino acids. The CDR3 region is CASTLLRQAAGYSNQPQHF. The CDR3 DNA is TGTGCCAGCACCCTCCTCCGACAGGCCGCAGGGTATAGCAATCAGCCCCAGCATTTT.

The chain joins TRBV27 to TRBJ2-1; 12 bases agree with TRBD2. The CDR3 runs to 16 residues. Germline V gene data show CDR1 as MNHEY and CDR2 as SMNVEV (reference sequence). Losses at the gene ends were 2 bases for V and 10 bases for J; bases not matched to a gene: 9. For the CDR3, the DNA is TGTGCCAGCAGTTTAGGAGCTAGCGGGAGGGCAAAGGAGCAGTTCTTC. This translates into CASSLGASGRAKEQFF.

The chain joins TRBV9 to TRBJ2-3; a possible D gene is TRBD2 (6 bases). There are 11 residues in the CDR3. The V end lost 7 bases, the J end lost 13 bases, and 16 bases lay between the germline ends. Germline CDR1 is SGDLS and CDR2 is YYNGEE. CDR3 amino acids: CASGGTGTEYF. The CDR3, as DNA: TGTGCCAGCGGGGGGACCGGGACCGAGTATTTT. Drawing the rest from reference TRBV9 and TRBJ2-3, the complete variable domain is DSGVTQTPKHLITATGQRVTLRCSPRSGDLSVYWYQQSLDQGLQFLIQYYNGEERAKGNILERFSAQQFPDLHSELNLSSLELGDSALYFCASGGTGTEYFGPGTRLTVL.

The V call is TRBV7-3, the J call TRBJ2-2; possibly TRBD2 for D (6 bases). Germline CDR1 reads SGHTA; CDR2 reads FQGTGA. V lost 2 bases to trimming and J lost 8 bases, with 18 bases between them. The CDR3 is 16 amino acids. Here the CDR3 reads CASSLELAEGMGELFF. Written as DNA, the CDR3 is TGTGCCAGCAGCTTAGAACTAGCCGAAGGAATGGGGGAGCTGTTTTTT.

J is TRBJ2-7 and V is TRBV19, with 9 bases matching TRBD2. V shed 1 base and J 6 bases; nucleotides not matched to a gene: 4. This CDR3 region has 14 residues. CDR1 and CDR2 from the germline V gene are LNHDA and SQIVND (reference sequence). The DNA of the CDR3 is TGTGCCAGTAGTATAGGTGGGACTAGCCCCGAGCAGTACTTC. This codes for CASSIGGTSPEQYF.

The chain has TRBV6-5 and TRBJ2-4, with D maybe TRBD1 (6 bases). CDR1 MNHEY and CDR2 SVGAGI come from the germline V gene. Trimming cost V 5 bases and J 6 bases, with 14 bases left between them. This CDR3 is 14 amino acids long. The CDR3 here is CASSPQRRGNIQYF. The DNA for the CDR3 is TGTGCCAGCAGTCCCCAGCGCAGGGGAAACATTCAGTACTTC.

Comments on this clone: At the DNA level, this CDR3 is encoded by other sequences in the same sample as well. The rearrangement uses TRBV5-1 and TRBJ2-1; maybe TRBD2 (6 bases). Germline lookup yields CDR1 SGHRS and CDR2 YFSETQ. Trimming cost V 0 bases and J 10 bases, with 8 bases left between them. The CDR3 contains 12 residues. In nucleotides, the CDR3 is TGCGCCAGCAGCTTGGGGAGGGACGAGCAGTTCTTC. Translated: CASSLGRDEQFF.

The chain employs TRBV7-9 and TRBJ1-5; D is uncertain. The CDR3 extends over 16 amino acids. Trimming pared 5 bases from V and 5 bases from J, leaving 19 bases between. Germline CDR1 and CDR2: SEHNR and FQNEAQ (reference sequence). This CDR3 is CASSIGPVTLYQPQHF. Written as DNA, the CDR3 is TGTGCCAGCAGCATAGGACCAGTAACCCTCTATCAGCCCCAGCATTTT.

V gene TRBV18 combines with J gene TRBJ2-7; D not resolved. The length of the CDR3 is 16 residues. Germline CDR1 KGHSH, CDR2 LQKENI. Trimming took off 5 bases at V and 3 bases at J, with 20 bases between the two ends. CDR3 in amino acids: CASSSKPGLVGYEQYF. The CDR3 DNA reads TGTGCCAGCTCATCGAAACCGGGCCTCGTAGGCTACGAGCAGTACTTC.

This chain joins TRBV27 and TRBJ2-7, with TRBD1 as a possible D gene (6 bases). Germline CDR1 is MNHEY and CDR2 is SMNVEV (reference sequence). Trimming left V 0 bases short and J 4 bases short, with 10 bases between. CDR3 length: 14 residues. CDR3 sequence reads: CASSLSYRAYEQYF. CDR3 nucleotide sequence: TGTGCCAGCAGTTTATCGTACAGGGCGTACGAGCAGTACTTC.